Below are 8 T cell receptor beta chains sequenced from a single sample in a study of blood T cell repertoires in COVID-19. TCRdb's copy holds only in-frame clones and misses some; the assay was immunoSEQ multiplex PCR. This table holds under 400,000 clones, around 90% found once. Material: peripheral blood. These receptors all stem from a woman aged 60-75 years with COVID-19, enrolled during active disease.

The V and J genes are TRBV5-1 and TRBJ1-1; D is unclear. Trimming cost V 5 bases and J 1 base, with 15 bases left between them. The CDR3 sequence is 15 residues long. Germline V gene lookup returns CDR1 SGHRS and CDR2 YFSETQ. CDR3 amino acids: CASRGSLLQNTEAFF. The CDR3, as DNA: TGCGCCAGCAGGGGCAGCCTCCTCCAGAACACTGAAGCTTTCTTT.

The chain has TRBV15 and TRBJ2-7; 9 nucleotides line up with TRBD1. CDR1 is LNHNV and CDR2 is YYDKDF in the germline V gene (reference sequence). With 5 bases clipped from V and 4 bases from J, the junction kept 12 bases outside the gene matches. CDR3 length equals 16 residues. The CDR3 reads CATSLLPNRGRYEQYF. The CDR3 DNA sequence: TGTGCCACCAGCTTACTACCCAACAGGGGGCGATACGAGCAGTACTTC. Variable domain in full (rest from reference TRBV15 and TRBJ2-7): DAMVIQNPRYQVTQFGKPVTLSCSQTLNHNVMYWYQQKSSQAPKLLFHYYDKDFNNEADTPDNFQSRRPNTSFCFLDIRSPGLGDTAMYLCATSLLPNRGRYEQYFGPGTRLTVT.

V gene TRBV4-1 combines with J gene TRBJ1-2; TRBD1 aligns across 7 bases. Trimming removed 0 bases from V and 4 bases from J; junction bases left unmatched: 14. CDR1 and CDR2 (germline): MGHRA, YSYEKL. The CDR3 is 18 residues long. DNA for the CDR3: TGCGCCAGCAGCCAAGATAAGGGAACAGGGGTATTACTCTATGGCTACACCTTC. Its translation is CASSQDKGTGVLLYGYTF.

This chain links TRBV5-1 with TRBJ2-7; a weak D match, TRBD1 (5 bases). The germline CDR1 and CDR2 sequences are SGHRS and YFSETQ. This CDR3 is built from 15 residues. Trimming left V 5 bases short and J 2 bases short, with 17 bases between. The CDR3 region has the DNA TGCGCCAGCAGGGTGCAGGGTTTCGGAACCTACGAGCAGTACTTC. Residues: CASRVQGFGTYEQYF. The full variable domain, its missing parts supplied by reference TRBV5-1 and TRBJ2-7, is KAGVTQTPRYLIKTRGQQVTLSCSPISGHRSVSWYQQTPGQGLQFLFEYFSETQRNKGNFPGRFSGRQFSNSRSEMNVSTLELGDSALYLCASRVQGFGTYEQYFGPGTRLTVT.

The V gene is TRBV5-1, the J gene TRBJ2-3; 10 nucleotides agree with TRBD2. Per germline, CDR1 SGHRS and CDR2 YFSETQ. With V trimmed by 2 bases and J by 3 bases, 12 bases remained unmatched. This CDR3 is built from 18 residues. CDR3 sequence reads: CASSFLRAGGLGTDTQYF. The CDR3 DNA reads TGCGCCAGCAGCTTCCTAAGAGCGGGGGGGCTAGGGACAGATACGCAGTATTTT.

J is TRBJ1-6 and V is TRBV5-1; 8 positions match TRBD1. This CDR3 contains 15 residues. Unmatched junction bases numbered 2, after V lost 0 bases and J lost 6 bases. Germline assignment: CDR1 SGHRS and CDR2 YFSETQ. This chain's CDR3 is CASSLATGVNSPLHF. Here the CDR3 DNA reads TGCGCCAGCAGCTTGGCGACAGGGGTTAATTCACCCCTCCACTTT.

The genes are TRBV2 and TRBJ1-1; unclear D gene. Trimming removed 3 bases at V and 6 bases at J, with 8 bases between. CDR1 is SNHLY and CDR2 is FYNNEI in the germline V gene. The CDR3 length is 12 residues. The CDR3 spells CASSDQIPEAFF. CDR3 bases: TGTGCCAGCAGTGATCAGATACCTGAAGCTTTCTTT. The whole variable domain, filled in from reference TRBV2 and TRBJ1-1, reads EPEVTQTPSHQVTQMGQEVILRCVPISNHLYFYWYRQILGQKVEFLVSFYNNEISEKSEIFDDQFSVERPDGSNFTLKIRSTKLEDSAMYFCASSDQIPEAFFGQGTRLTVV.

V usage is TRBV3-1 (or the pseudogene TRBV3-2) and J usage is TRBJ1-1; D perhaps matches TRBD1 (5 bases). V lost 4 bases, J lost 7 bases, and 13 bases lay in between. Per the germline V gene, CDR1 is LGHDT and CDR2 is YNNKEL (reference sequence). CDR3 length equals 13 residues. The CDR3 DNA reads TGTGCCAGCAGCCGGGACTCTACCGGTGAAGCTTTCTTT. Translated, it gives CASSRDSTGEAFF.